What follows are 15 T cell receptor beta chains derived from one specimen sequenced in a study of CD8 T cells in ankylosing spondylitis. MiXCR was run by TCRdb on the 5' RACE reads, yielding one entry per CDR3 protein. The table has about 39,000 distinct CDR3 sequences, approximately 10% seen once. Source material: blood, either unsorted or a sorted T cell fraction (not recorded which). The receptors stem from a male donor with ankylosing spondylitis or in good health (not recorded which).

The rearrangement uses TRBV6-6 and TRBJ1-1, with TRBD1 matching over 7 bases. With 7 bases clipped from V and 5 bases from J, the junction kept 7 bases outside the gene matches. Germline CDR1 reads MNHNY; CDR2 reads SVGAGI (reference sequence). The CDR3 length is 13 residues. The CDR3, as DNA: TGTGCCAGCACTGACAGGGTAGGGACTGAAGCTTTCTTT. It specifies CASTDRVGTEAFF.

This clonotype was counted ten times or more. The chain employs TRBV7-9 and TRBJ2-7; maybe TRBD1 (6 bases). The length of the CDR3 is 16 residues. CDR1 and CDR2 from the germline V gene are SEHNR and FQNEAQ (reference sequence). V lost 5 bases, J lost 2 bases, and 19 bases lay in between. The CDR3 sequence is CASSPRTGNDAYEQYF. The CDR3, as DNA: TGTGCCAGCAGCCCCCGAACAGGGAACGACGCCTACGAGCAGTACTTC.

This clonotype occurred many times. J is TRBJ2-3 and V is TRBV10-3; D gene unclear. V lost 0 bases and J lost 2, with 6 bases in between. The CDR3 contains 14 residues. CDR1 is ENHRY and CDR2 is SYGVKD in the germline V gene. Written as DNA, the CDR3 is TGTGCCATCAGTGAGTCTACTACCACAGATACGCAGTATTTT. It specifies CAISESTTTDTQYF.

This clonotype has a count of ten or more. The chain uses TRBV20-1 and TRBJ2-2; TRBD1 matches at 7 bases. The V segment lost 5 bases and the J segment 0 bases; nucleotides outside the gene matches: 6. Germline V gives CDR1 DFQATT, CDR2 SNEGSKA (reference sequence). This CDR3 spans 15 amino acids. DNA for the CDR3: TGCAGTGCTCACCTCGGGACAGCGAACACCGGGGAGCTGTTTTTT. It yields the protein CSAHLGTANTGELFF.

This clonotype was seen ten or more times. The chain joins TRBV6-2 or TRBV6-3 to TRBJ1-3; perhaps TRBD1 as D (5 bases). V was trimmed by 6 bases and J by 0 bases, leaving 9 bases between them. The germline V gene encodes CDR1 MNHEY and CDR2 SVGEGT. The CDR3 is 14 amino acids. The CDR3, as DNA: TGTGCCAGCAGGCCAGGGTACTCTGGAAACACCATATATTTT. Its translation is CASRPGYSGNTIYF.

This clonotype showed up many times. The V and J genes are TRBV4-1 and TRBJ1-1; perhaps TRBD1 as D (6 bases). V was cut by 7 bases and J by 8 bases, with 17 bases left in between. CDR3 size: 13 residues. From germline, CDR1 is MGHRA and CDR2 YSYEKL. The CDR3, as DNA: TGCGCCAGCACCCGCACTATAGGGGGGGAAGCTTTCTTT. This sequence encodes CASTRTIGGEAFF.

This clonotype is judged medium-sized. The chain joins TRBV4-2 to TRBJ2-5; 12 bases line up with TRBD1. V trimming: 4 bases; J trimming: 5 bases; junction bases outside the gene matches: 5. The CDR3 has 15 residues. Per germline, CDR1 LGHNA and CDR2 YNFKEQ. The CDR3 sequence: CASSPWDRGRETQYF. The CDR3 DNA reads as TGTGCCAGCAGCCCATGGGACAGGGGGCGGGAGACCCAGTACTTC.

This clonotype was observed at least ten times. The chain has TRBV10-3 and TRBJ2-2; 8 nucleotides agree with TRBD2. The CDR3 length is 16 residues. Trimming took 6 bases from V and 1 from J; bases not matched to a gene: 7. Germline V lookup: CDR1 ENHRY, CDR2 SYGVKD. CDR3: CAISVSAGVNTGELFF. Here the CDR3 DNA reads TGTGCCATCAGCGTATCAGCGGGAGTGAACACCGGGGAGCTGTTTTTT.

The chain links TRBV5-1 to TRBJ2-7; tentative D call: TRBD2 (6 bases). The CDR3 runs to 15 residues. Germline V gene lookup returns CDR1 SGHRS and CDR2 YFSETQ. V was shortened by 4 bases and J by 0 bases, with 14 bases between the two germline ends. Here the CDR3 reads CASSKGTDRSYEQYF. CDR3 coding DNA: TGCGCCAGCAGCAAGGGGACTGATCGCTCCTACGAGCAGTACTTC.

This clonotype was detected ten times or more. This rearrangement joins TRBV12-3 or TRBV12-4 to TRBJ2-5; no clear D. With 3 bases removed from V and 4 bases from J, the gap between germline ends came to 15 bases. The CDR3 totals 15 residues. The CDR3 loop is CASSFRWGGTETQYF. CDR3 sequence (DNA): TGTGCCAGCAGTTTTAGGTGGGGTGGTACAGAGACCCAGTACTTC.

In its sample, this clonotype was seen many times. The rearrangement joins TRBV12-3 or TRBV12-4 to TRBJ1-2; D might be TRBD1 (6 bases). The CDR3 covers 16 residues. Trimming removed 4 bases from V and 0 bases from J, with 15 bases in between. The CDR3 region has the DNA TGTGCCAGCAGTTGGGGGGGGGCCCTAGCTAACTATGGCTACACCTTC. Translation: CASSWGGALANYGYTF.

This clonotype was detected many times. The chain carries TRBV4-3 and TRBJ2-7, with 14 bases fitting TRBD2. The V gene's germline CDR1 is LGHNA and CDR2 YSLEER. The V gene end was trimmed by 3 bases and the J gene end by 2 bases; junction bases not matched to a gene: 3. The CDR3 sequence is 16 residues long. This CDR3 is CASSHGLAGGTYEQYF. The CDR3 nucleotides are TGCGCCAGCAGCCACGGACTAGCGGGAGGTACCTACGAGCAGTACTTC.

This clonotype was seen at least ten times. The chain uses TRBV6-1 and TRBJ1-5; 9 bases line up with TRBD1. This CDR3 is 15 amino acids long. Germline V lookup: CDR1 MNHNS, CDR2 SASEGT. J gave up 6 bases and V 4 bases, and 7 bases lay outside the gene matches. CDR3 loop: CASSVTGGAGQPQHF. CDR3 nucleotide sequence: TGTGCCAGCAGTGTTACAGGGGGCGCGGGTCAGCCCCAGCATTTT.

There are many counts of this clonotype. The V and J genes are TRBV20-1 and TRBJ1-6; TRBD1 is a possible D gene (5 bases). This CDR3 is 15 amino acids long. Germline CDR1 DFQATT, CDR2 SNEGSKA (reference sequence). With 6 bases removed from V and 7 bases from J, the gap between germline ends came to 19 bases. The CDR3 sequence is CSAPIFEGANSPLHF. The CDR3, as DNA: TGCAGTGCCCCAATCTTTGAAGGGGCGAATTCACCCCTCCACTTT.

Of note for this clonotype: Given a much more abundant clone one base away, this may be a read error. V is TRBV7-8 and J is TRBJ1-6, with D uncertain. V was shortened by 2 bases and J by 2 bases, with 13 bases between the two germline ends. CDR1 SGHVS and CDR2 FQNEAQ come from the germline V gene. The CDR3 is 17 residues long. The CDR3 region has the DNA TGTGCCAGCAGCTTAAGGGCAGCCAGCCCCTATAATTCACCCCTCCACTTT. Translated: CASSLRAASPYNSPLHF.